A single TCR beta chain is shown here with its context. By its share of the sample, this clone is medium-sized (0.01 to 0.1%). What antigen it recognizes has not been identified. Base qualities are not recorded, but no much larger clone differs from it by a single base. Library creation used PCR. Instrument used: Illumina HiSeq 4000. High-throughput sequencing was used to profile the TCR beta-chain CDR3 region of every patient. The study's own analysis went as follows. The researchers built a classifier to tell apart papillary thyroid cancer patients with distant metastasis, based on CDR3 differences among clinicopathological groups. To measure repertoire diversity the researchers used the Shannon index, while the Morisita-Horn index served to gauge how similar the tumor and blood repertoires were. The public reads were quality trimmed at Q25 with fastp and then assembled into clones with MiXCR by TCRdb, keeping productive beta chains. TCRdb's processing, not the study's, gives the V and J calls here. For this sample the table gives 13,000 to 15,000 clones, of which around 23% were detected only once. Together, the top ten hold roughly 8% of the sample.

The CDR3 covers 12 residues, taking in both the cysteine and the phenylalanine. Only the CDR3 part of the read is kept: 36 bases, read in frame from the first base. According to the germline V gene, CDR1 reads MNHEY and CDR2 reads SVGAGI. V gives up 2 bases and J gives up 5 bases, and the segment between their germline ends measures 6 bases. This sample is drawn from a study of metastatic and nonmetastatic thyroid tumors (dated by TCRdb to about 2020). Background for the entire study: Repertoires were compared across peripheral blood and tumor or nodule tissue samples from malignant and benign thyroid patients. Broad study findings and their caveats: In both blood and tumor samples, malignant tumors were reported to have significantly higher TCR beta diversity than benign nodules.

No patient had received any treatment before thyroid surgery. Using T-cell receptor beta sequencing, the researchers looked back retrospectively at clinical samples from patients, gathered between about 2011 and 2019. The sequence was obtained from a female donor with papillary thyroid cancer or a benign thyroid nodule (not recorded which). Some clones in this sample may be carry-over from other donors' samples. The rearranged chain carries TRBV6-5 and TRBJ1-1; the D gene cannot be resolved reliably. Material: tumor tissue. The bases are TGTGCCAGCAGTTACGAGGCAACTGAAGCTTTCTTT. Translated, this is CASSYEATEAFF.